This TCR beta chain came from a study of blood T cell repertoires in COVID-19. Study-level background: The origin of the acute and convalescent COVID-19 samples was the United States, Italy and Spain.

Study processing details: Reference gene primer amplification yielded estimated nucleated cell counts. Sequencing was performed with immunoSEQ multiplex PCR; in TCRdb, only in-frame clones are kept and a portion is missing. That table supplies the V and J calls and clone size; D and trimming were determined from the DNA. The data contain over 200,000 clones, about 88% of them seen just once; the ten biggest clones take up 1.9%. Sequencing was done on a sample of peripheral blood. The sequence was obtained from a man aged 40-55 years with active or convalescent COVID-19.

CDR3 DNA: TGTGCCAGCAGCTTAGGGGGTAGGGCAGGGAGGTTGTGGGAGCAGTACTTC. This sequence encodes CASSLGGRAGRLWEQYF. The rearrangement joins TRBV7-8 to TRBJ2-7; D might be TRBD2 (6 bases). The CDR3 has 17 residues. CDR1 and CDR2 (germline): SGHVS, FQNEAQ. V was shortened by 1 base and J by 7 bases, with 23 bases between the two germline ends.